A single sample is the source of the 30 T cell receptor beta chains below, sequenced in a study of early stage breast cancer tumors. The assay was immunoSEQ multiplex PCR, and TCRdb's table has in-frame clones only and misses some. The table records about 2,500 clones, roughly 65% of them present only once. Sequences were obtained from normal breast tissue next to the tumor. The receptors stem from a person between 45 and 65 years old with breast cancer.

This clone was observed a few times. This chain connects TRBV10-3 to TRBJ2-7; TRBD1 matches at 12 bases. The CDR3 spans 15 residues. V gave up 4 bases and J gave up 5 bases; unmatched junction bases: 6. The germline V gene has CDR1 ENHRY and CDR2 SYGVKD. CDR3 sequence: CAISGGQGARDEQYF. The CDR3 DNA is TGTGCCATCAGTGGGGGACAGGGGGCGCGGGACGAGCAGTACTTC.

The chain carries TRBV27 and TRBJ1-5; D gene uncertain. Deletions cut 6 bases from V and 1 base from J, with 16 bases between. Germline V lookup: CDR1 MNHEY, CDR2 SMNVEV (reference sequence). This CDR3 region has 16 residues. As DNA, the CDR3 is TGTGCCAGCAGGGCCCTAGTAGGCGGGAGCAATCAGCCCCAGCATTTT. It codes for CASRALVGGSNQPQHF.

This clone counts as hyperexpanded. This chain's CDR3 is CASSPGWGGLDEQYF. The CDR3 nucleotides are TGTGCCAGCAGCCCAGGTTGGGGGGGCCTCGACGAGCAGTACTTC. The V call is TRBV5-4, the J call TRBJ2-7; the D gene is possibly TRBD2 (7 bases). CDR1 and CDR2 from the germline V gene are SGHNT and YYREEE (reference sequence). The CDR3 is 15 amino acids. The V and J ends lost 4 bases and 5 bases respectively, with 19 bases between them.

This clone was seen a few times. The CDR3 region is CASSLGLGGGETQYF. The CDR3 bases are TGTGCCAGCAGCTTGGGACTAGGCGGGGGTGAGACCCAGTACTTC. The chain joins TRBV5-8 to TRBJ2-5, with 7 positions matching TRBD2. The CDR3 runs 15 residues. After removal of 0 bases from V and 5 bases from J, the junction contained 7 bases not matched to a gene. CDR1 and CDR2 from the germline V gene are SGHTS and YDEGEE.

This sequence joins TRBV7-9 and TRBJ1-4; no firm D call. The germline gives CDR1 SEHNR, CDR2 FQNEAQ (reference sequence). The CDR3 contains 12 residues. V was trimmed by 6 bases and J by 6 bases, leaving 8 bases between them. The chain's CDR3 is CASSQRDEKLFF. In DNA, the CDR3 is TGTGCCAGCAGTCAGAGAGATGAAAAACTGTTTTTT.

This clone showed up just a few times. The J gene is TRBJ2-1, the V gene TRBV2, with 7 bases that match TRBD2. The CDR3 has 15 residues. CDR1 SNHLY and CDR2 FYNNEI come from the germline V gene. V trimming: 7 bases; J trimming: 5 bases; junction bases outside the gene matches: 11. This CDR3 reads CASIQGGIENNEQFF. CDR3 sequence (DNA): TGTGCCAGCATTCAGGGAGGGATTGAGAACAATGAGCAGTTCTTC.

The V gene is TRBV11-2, the J gene TRBJ2-3; D is unclear. Germline V gene data show CDR1 as SGHAT and CDR2 as FQNNGV. The CDR3 is 14 amino acids. V dropped 4 bases and J dropped 5 bases, with 13 bases sitting between them. In DNA form, the CDR3 reads TGTGCCAGCAGCTCTCCGACCTGGGTAGATACGCAGTATTTT. Encoded protein: CASSSPTWVDTQYF.

V usage is TRBV15 and J usage is TRBJ1-1, with D perhaps TRBD1 (5 bases). The V end was cut by 0 bases, the J end by 0 bases, with 17 bases between. Germline-derived CDR1 and CDR2 are LNHNV and YYDKDF (reference sequence). CDR3 size: 18 residues. CDR3 residues: CATSREAVRRGMNTEAFF. In DNA form, the CDR3 reads TGTGCCACCAGCAGAGAGGCAGTGAGGAGGGGTATGAACACTGAAGCTTTCTTT. The full variable domain, its missing parts supplied by reference TRBV15 and TRBJ1-1, is DAMVIQNPRYQVTQFGKPVTLSCSQTLNHNVMYWYQQKSSQAPKLLFHYYDKDFNNEADTPDNFQSRRPNTSFCFLDIRSPGLGDTAMYLCATSREAVRRGMNTEAFFGQGTRLTVV.

The rearrangement uses TRBV11-2 and TRBJ1-6, with D maybe TRBD1 (6 bases). Trimming stripped 5 bases from V and 13 bases from J, with 30 bases between. The CDR3 extends over 18 amino acids. CDR1 SGHAT and CDR2 FQNNGV come from the germline V gene. The CDR3 DNA follows: TGTGCCAGCAGCCTAACACTCCCTGACAGGCAGCCCCTTTCGCCCCTCCACTTT. Protein sequence: CASSLTLPDRQPLSPLHF. Looking up the rest from reference TRBV11-2 and TRBJ1-6 gives the full variable domain: EAGVAQSPRYKIIEKRQSVAFWCNPISGHATLYWYQQILGQGPKLLIQFQNNGVVDDSQLPKDRFSAERLKGVDSTLKIQPAKLEDSAVYLCASSLTLPDRQPLSPLHFGNGTRLTVT.

The chain joins TRBV5-1 to TRBJ2-1; the match to TRBD2 covers 10 bases. Germline CDR1 is SGHRS and CDR2 is YFSETQ. Trimming removed 1 base from V and 0 bases from J; junction bases left unmatched: 13. This CDR3 comprises 20 residues. The CDR3 nucleotides are TGCGCCAGCAGCTTGCGCTGGACTAGCGGAGCATCGAGCTCCTACAATGAGCAGTTCTTC. It specifies CASSLRWTSGASSSYNEQFF.

The chain links TRBV9 to TRBJ1-2, with TRBD1 matching over 7 bases. With V trimmed by 0 bases and J by 4 bases, 6 bases remained unmatched. CDR3 length: 15 residues. The germline CDR1 and CDR2 sequences are SGDLS and YYNGEE. CDR3 DNA sequence: TGTGCCAGCAGCGTAGACGGGACAGCAACCTATGGCTACACCTTC. As protein: CASSVDGTATYGYTF.

V usage is TRBV16 and J usage is TRBJ1-2; 8 bases align to TRBD1. V was pared by 5 bases and J by 4 bases, with 6 bases of the junction left unmatched. The CDR3 extends over 14 amino acids. Looked up from germline, CDR1 is KGHSY and CDR2 is FQNENV. Here the CDR3 DNA reads TGTGCCAGCAGCGACCTAACAGGGGGCTATGGCTACACCTTC. This sequence encodes CASSDLTGGYGYTF.

The gene calls are TRBV9 and TRBJ2-5; no definite D call. The CDR3 extends over 15 amino acids. Looked up from germline, CDR1 is SGDLS and CDR2 is YYNGEE. Trimming took 0 bases from V and 4 from J, leaving 13 bases between them. The CDR3: CASSVAKGTPETQYF. CDR3 coding DNA: TGTGCCAGCAGCGTAGCTAAGGGAACCCCAGAGACCCAGTACTTC.

This clone ranks as medium-sized. The genes are TRBV15 and TRBJ2-2; D ambiguous. CDR3 length: 15 residues. Per the germline V gene, CDR1 is LNHNV and CDR2 is YYDKDF (reference sequence). The germline V and J ends were trimmed by 0 bases and 0 bases, with 5 bases remaining between them. CDR3 nucleotides: TGTGCCACCAGCAGAGACTTCACGAACACCGGGGAGCTGTTTTTT. Amino acid sequence: CATSRDFTNTGELFF.

The gene calls are TRBV4-1 and TRBJ2-7, with D hard to call. The germline V gene encodes CDR1 MGHRA and CDR2 YSYEKL. The CDR3 totals 14 residues. V was shortened by 6 bases and J by 0 bases, with 12 bases between the two germline ends. In DNA, the CDR3 is TGCGCCAGCAGAAAGACACGCAACTCCTACGAGCAGTACTTC. Translation: CASRKTRNSYEQYF.

This clone was seen a handful of times. The rearrangement links TRBV7-3 to TRBJ2-5, with no clear D. V shed 5 bases and J shed 5 bases, with 15 bases lying between them. The length of the CDR3 is 14 residues. CDR1 is SGHTA, CDR2 FQGTGA, per germline. CDR3 in amino acids: CASSATQSLETQYF. The CDR3, as DNA: TGTGCCAGCAGCGCTACCCAAAGCCTGGAGACCCAGTACTTC. Full variable domain (rest looked up from reference TRBV7-3 and TRBJ2-5): GAGVSQTPSNKVTEKGKYVELRCDPISGHTALYWYRQSLGQGPEFLIYFQGTGAADDSGLPNDRFFAVRPEGSVSTLKIQRTERGDSAVYLCASSATQSLETQYFGPGTRLLVL.

The genes are TRBV7-2 and TRBJ2-3; TRBD2 matches 9 bases. The trim removed 3 bases at V and 5 bases at J, leaving 9 bases unmatched. CDR1 is SGHTA, CDR2 FQGNSA, per germline. The CDR3 runs to 16 residues. CDR3 sequence (DNA): TGTGCCAGCAGCTTTCGTAGCGGGAGTATAATAGATACGCAGTATTTT. Its translation is CASSFRSGSIIDTQYF. Full variable domain (rest looked up from reference TRBV7-2 and TRBJ2-3): GAGVSQSPSNKVTEKGKDVELRCDPISGHTALYWYRQSLGQGLEFLIYFQGNSAPDKSGLPSDRFSAERTGGSVSTLTIQRTQQEDSAVYLCASSFRSGSIIDTQYFGPGTRLTVL.

CDR3 DNA: TGTGCCAGCAGCTCCCTACCCATAGCGGGGGGCGGAGAGACCCAGTACTTC. Translation gives CASSSLPIAGGGETQYF. The chain recombines TRBV5-4 with TRBJ2-5; the match to TRBD2 covers 10 bases. Trimming cost V 3 bases and J 4 bases; bases outside gene matches: 12. CDR1 is SGHNT and CDR2 is YYREEE in the germline V gene (reference sequence). There are 17 residues in the CDR3.

The chain uses TRBV19 and TRBJ2-7; TRBD1 agrees at 8 bases. Germline V gene data show CDR1 as LNHDA and CDR2 as SQIVND (reference sequence). CDR3 length: 15 residues. V lost 5 bases and J lost 2; bases outside the gene matches: 8. CDR3 DNA sequence: TGTGCCAGTAGTCCTTTGGGACAGGAAACCTACGAGCAGTACTTC. Protein sequence: CASSPLGQETYEQYF.

This clone was found a few times. The chain employs TRBV6-1 and TRBJ1-2, with D perhaps matching TRBD1 (6 bases). Trimming pared 6 bases from V and 5 bases from J, leaving 19 bases between. This CDR3 has 15 amino acids. The germline CDR1 and CDR2 sequences are MNHNS and SASEGT. CDR3 bases: TGTGCCAGCAGCGCCTCAGGGGCATCATGGTATGGCTACACCTTC. This gives the protein CASSASGASWYGYTF.

The chain carries TRBV6-1 and TRBJ2-5; D gene unclear. Germline V gives CDR1 MNHNS, CDR2 SASEGT. The CDR3 has 13 amino acids. Trimming removed 7 bases at V and 1 base at J, with 10 bases between. CDR3 DNA sequence: TGTGCCAGCACCCCTTTACGCCAAGAGACCCAGTACTTC. Amino acid sequence: CASTPLRQETQYF.

The rearrangement uses TRBV11-2 and TRBJ2-7; perhaps TRBD2 as D (6 bases). V dropped 7 bases and J dropped 3 bases, with 16 bases sitting between them. The germline V gene has CDR1 SGHAT and CDR2 FQNNGV. The CDR3 runs 14 residues. The CDR3 sequence: CASTLWDSNYEQYF. The CDR3 DNA reads TGTGCCAGCACCCTTTGGGACTCTAACTACGAGCAGTACTTC.

The rearrangement joins TRBV7-3 to TRBJ1-1, with unresolved D. CDR1 and CDR2 from the germline V gene are SGHTA and FQGTGA. The CDR3 is made up of 15 amino acids. Trimming stripped 2 bases from V and 0 bases from J, with 10 bases between. The CDR3 sequence is CASSLDASMNTEAFF. CDR3 coding DNA: TGTGCCAGCAGCTTAGATGCCAGCATGAACACTGAAGCTTTCTTT.

This clone was seen a few times. The chain employs TRBV7-2 and TRBJ2-7; the match to TRBD2 covers 9 bases. The CDR3 is 14 amino acids. Per the germline V gene, CDR1 is SGHTA and CDR2 is FQGNSA. Germline trimming cut 3 bases from V and 5 bases from J; bases unmatched to any gene: 5. The CDR3 bases are TGTGCCAGCAGCTTGATAGCGGGAGCCCACGAGCAGTACTTC. It specifies CASSLIAGAHEQYF.

This clone came up a few times. The chain links TRBV6-5 to TRBJ1-1; D uncertain. The CDR3 is 14 residues long. Trimming removed 4 bases from V and 4 bases from J, with 13 bases in between. The germline V gene encodes CDR1 MNHEY and CDR2 SVGAGI. The CDR3 protein is CASSSTTATTEAFF. In DNA, the CDR3 is TGTGCCAGCAGTTCCACGACCGCTACCACTGAAGCTTTCTTT.

CDR3 sequence (DNA): TGTGCCAGCAGTGCGGCTAGCGGGGGTGGCGGGGAGCTGTTTTTT. Translation gives CASSAASGGGGELFF. The J gene is TRBJ2-2, the V gene TRBV2, with 10 bases aligning to TRBD2. The CDR3 contains 15 residues. CDR1 is SNHLY, CDR2 FYNNEI, per germline. Germline trimming cut 4 bases from V and 7 bases from J; bases unmatched to any gene: 6.

The chain combines TRBV19 with TRBJ1-2, with 12 bases matching TRBD1. The CDR3 runs 15 residues. The V gene's germline CDR1 is LNHDA and CDR2 SQIVND (reference sequence). J lost 7 bases, V lost 2 bases, and 5 bases had no gene match. CDR3 sequence: CASSITGQGARGYTF. The CDR3 nucleotides read TGTGCCAGTAGTATAACGGGACAGGGGGCTCGTGGCTACACCTTC.

Comments on this clone: This CDR3 is missing its conserved last phenylalanine or tryptophan, likely due to a read error. The chain combines TRBV2 with TRBJ1-4, with D tentatively TRBD1 (6 bases). V was shortened by 3 bases and J by 8 bases, with 16 bases between the two germline ends. Germline CDR1 SNHLY, CDR2 FYNNEI. This CDR3 has 15 amino acids. The CDR3, as DNA: TGTGCCAGCAGTGAGGGGACACGTGAAGGGGAAAAACTGTTTTGT. This sequence encodes CASSEGTREGEKLFC.

A single count supports this clone. The chain employs TRBV25-1 and TRBJ2-1, with 8 bases fitting TRBD1. Unmatched junction bases numbered 2, after V lost 4 bases and J lost 6 bases. This CDR3 comprises 13 residues. From germline, CDR1 is MGHDK and CDR2 SYGVNS. CDR3: CASSGTGGNEQFF. CDR3 DNA: TGTGCCAGCAGTGGAACAGGGGGCAATGAGCAGTTCTTC.

This clone has a handful of counts. The genes are TRBV19 and TRBJ1-5, with TRBD1 identical over 8 bases. Germline-derived CDR1 and CDR2 are LNHDA and SQIVND (reference sequence). The CDR3 runs to 15 residues. Trimming took 3 bases from V and 2 from J; bases not matched to a gene: 3. DNA of the CDR3: TGTGCCAGTAGTATCGGACAGGGAGGCAATCAGCCCCAGCATTTT. Its protein product is CASSIGQGGNQPQHF.